This entry lists 14 T cell receptor beta chains sequenced from one sample in a study of T cells in Graves' hyperthyroidism and ophthalmopathy. The investigators amplified TCR beta CDR3 regions from RNA transcripts. Carried out on the TCR CDR3, a first-round RT-PCR used the HTBI primer set. TCRdb passed the multiplex PCR reads through MiXCR, listing each CDR3 protein once. The sample records 400,000 or so distinct CDR3 sequences, over 12% being singletons. Sequenced material: blood. Source of these receptors: a woman in her sixties or seventies with Graves' ophthalmopathy.

This clonotype has ten or more counts. CDR3: CASSQGRDNQPQHF. The CDR3 nucleotides are TGTGCCAGCTCACAGGGGAGGGACAATCAGCCCCAGCATTTT. This chain links TRBV18 with TRBJ1-5, with TRBD1 as a possible D gene (5 bases). Germline lookup yields CDR1 KGHSH and CDR2 LQKENI. The CDR3 runs 14 residues. Between the trimmed V and J ends, which lost 4 bases and 3 bases, there was a span of 10 bases.

This sequence joins TRBV29-1 and TRBJ2-1, with TRBD2 matching 9 bases. The CDR3 contains 14 residues. The J segment lost 3 bases and the V segment lost 6 bases, leaving 6 bases of the junction unmatched. Per germline, CDR1 SQVTM and CDR2 ANQGSEA. The CDR3 spells CSVRLAASYNEQFF. CDR3 sequence (DNA): TGCAGCGTACGACTAGCGGCAAGCTACAATGAGCAGTTCTTC.

The chain links TRBV27 to TRBJ2-4; TRBD2 matches at 9 bases. V trimming: 5 bases; J trimming: 4 bases; junction bases outside the gene matches: 6. There are 15 residues in the CDR3. CDR1 is MNHEY and CDR2 is SMNVEV in the germline V gene (reference sequence). Here the CDR3 DNA reads TGTGCCAGCAGTCCACAGACTAGCGGTAAAAACATTCAGTACTTC. Protein: CASSPQTSGKNIQYF.

V and J are TRBV6-1 and TRBJ2-1; weak D call: TRBD2 (6 bases). Trimming cost V 10 bases and J 4 bases, with 14 bases left between them. Germline CDR1 reads MNHNS; CDR2 reads SASEGT. The CDR3 contains 13 residues. The DNA for the CDR3 is TGTGCCATCGCCCGGGAGCCGTACAATGAGCAGTTCTTC. It specifies CAIAREPYNEQFF.

This clonotype was seen repeatedly, ten times or more. The chain uses TRBV6-5 and TRBJ2-7; 12 positions agree with TRBD1. CDR3 length equals 15 residues. J lost 7 bases, V lost 1 base, and 5 bases had no gene match. Germline CDR1 reads MNHEY; CDR2 reads SVGAGI. The CDR3 DNA reads TGTGCCAGCAGTTACTTCCGGGACAGGGGGCATGAGCAGTACTTC. Translated: CASSYFRDRGHEQYF.

This clonotype has ten or more counts. CDR3 amino acids: CASRRGLAVGGELFF. As DNA, the CDR3 is TGTGCCAGTAGGAGGGGACTAGCTGTTGGCGGGGAGCTGTTTTTT. The chain employs TRBV19 and TRBJ2-2; 9 bases are a match to TRBD2. The V segment lost 6 bases and the J segment 7 bases; nucleotides outside the gene matches: 9. The CDR3 sequence is 15 residues long. The V gene's germline CDR1 is LNHDA and CDR2 SQIVND (reference sequence).

V and J are TRBV20-1 and TRBJ2-1, with D perhaps TRBD2 (6 bases). The CDR3 totals 15 residues. The germline gives CDR1 DFQATT, CDR2 SNEGSKA (reference sequence). The V and J ends lost 0 bases and 6 bases respectively, with 15 bases between them. CDR3 sequence (DNA): TGCAGTGCTAGAGATTTCGGGAGTCCGCTCAATGAGCAGTTCTTC. This gives the protein CSARDFGSPLNEQFF.

As to this clonotype: A much larger clone sits a single nucleotide away, making a read error possible. The V gene is TRBV18, the J gene TRBJ2-2; TRBD2 agrees at 10 bases. The CDR3 runs 15 residues. The germline V gene encodes CDR1 KGHSH and CDR2 LQKENI. As DNA, the CDR3 is TGTGCCAGCTCGATAGCGGGAGGCAACACCGAGGAGCTGTTTTTT. Protein: CASSIAGGNTEELFF.

This clonotype was recorded at least ten times. The chain employs TRBV29-1 and TRBJ2-7; D might be TRBD1 (5 bases). Per germline, CDR1 SQVTM and CDR2 ANQGSEA. The CDR3 consists of 14 residues. Trimming shortened V by 3 bases and J by 3 bases, and 15 bases separated the two germline ends. The CDR3 nucleotides are TGCAGCGTTGAGGACAATCCCTCATTCTACGAGCAGTACTTC. It codes for CSVEDNPSFYEQYF.

At least ten counts were recorded for this clonotype. This chain uses TRBV20-1 with TRBJ2-3; D uncertain. V was pared by 0 bases and J by 5 bases, with 12 bases between. CDR3 size: 14 residues. Germline CDR1 DFQATT, CDR2 SNEGSKA (reference sequence). CDR3 bases: TGCAGTGCTAGAGATCGCCGGATCCAAGATACGCAGTATTTT. This gives the protein CSARDRRIQDTQYF.

This clonotype occurred many times. The chain carries TRBV3-1 and TRBJ2-5; D ambiguous. Germline V gene sequence: CDR1 LGHDT, CDR2 YNNKEL (reference sequence). With 5 bases removed from V and 2 bases from J, the gap between germline ends came to 6 bases. CDR3 length: 12 amino acids. CDR3 loop: CASSTTQETQYF. CDR3 coding DNA: TGTGCCAGCAGCACAACTCAAGAGACCCAGTACTTC.

Ten or more counts support this clonotype. This rearrangement joins TRBV6-1 to TRBJ1-1; TRBD1 is a possible D gene (6 bases). The CDR3 runs 13 residues. The germline V gene has CDR1 MNHNS and CDR2 SASEGT. Trimming took 7 bases from V and 3 from J, leaving 12 bases between them. The CDR3 DNA reads as TGTGCCAGCAATAGGGGGGAGTACACTGAAGCTTTCTTT. It yields the protein CASNRGEYTEAFF.

This clonotype was counted at least ten times. The chain has TRBV29-1 and TRBJ2-5; 9 bases line up with TRBD1. Germline assignment: CDR1 SQVTM and CDR2 ANQGSEA. The V and J ends lost 7 bases and 0 bases, in that order; junction bases with no gene match: 9. This CDR3 contains 15 residues. This CDR3 reads CSGTQGTGNQETQYF. CDR3 nucleotide sequence: TGCAGCGGCACTCAGGGGACAGGGAACCAAGAGACCCAGTACTTC.

On this clonotype itself: An end of the junction does not agree with germline; a read error may underlie this. V gene TRBV5-1 combines with J gene TRBJ2-1; D may be TRBD1 (5 bases). The CDR3 is 16 amino acids. Germline-derived CDR1 and CDR2 are SGHRS and YFSETQ. CDR3 sequence reads: CASSSRDSVHWNEQFF. CDR3 DNA: TGTGCCAGCAGCTCCAGGGATTCAGTCCACTGGAATGAGCAGTTCTTC.